The text below deals with one T cell receptor beta chain. Its antigen remains unidentified. These data originate in a study of T cell repertoires in cytomegalovirus infection. Overall study context: Selected CMV epitopes included recently identified HLA-C-restricted ones as well as well-studied HLA-B-restricted ones. Indications of both CMV infection and matching HLA type were provided by public TCR beta signatures. General observations from the study: Based on cumulative public TCR beta family frequency, carriers of CMV plus the relevant HLA were identified. Ex vivo responses were dominated by HLA-C-restricted CMV-specific TCR beta clonotypes.

MiXCR, run by TCRdb on the reads, gives a single entry per CDR3 protein. The table lists roughly 340,000 distinct CDR3 sequences, roughly 29% of them singletons. The CDR3 totals 14 residues. The V gene's germline CDR1 is SGHTA and CDR2 FQGNSA. V lost 4 bases and J 5 bases, leaving 15 bases between the germline ends. The V call is TRBV7-2, the J call TRBJ2-7, with D hard to call. The receptor's source is a human donor in good health (CMV status not recorded). Some clones in this sample may be carry-over from other donors' samples. The sample was cultured PBMCs, taken from culture after CMV antigen stimulation. The CDR3 sequence is CASSSPIPPNEQYF. CDR3 in DNA: TGTGCCAGCAGCTCCCCGATTCCCCCAAACGAGCAGTACTTC.